Each of the 20 T cell receptor beta chains below was sequenced from the same sample in a study of human T cells and chemical hapten exposure. As for time point: patch test 2, 6 weeks after DPC sensitization. Treatment described: therapeutic diphenylcyclopropenone sensitization with weekly scalp DPC. TCRdb ran MiXCR on the RACE reads and lists one entry per CDR3 protein. The sample holds 350,000 to 400,000 distinct CDR3 sequences; about 6% are singletons and the top ten take about 5.6%. Sequencing was performed on whole blood, taken in connection with sensitization to the hapten diphenylcyclopropenone (DPC). The origin of the receptors is a woman younger than 30 with alopecia areata. Some clones in this sample may be carry-over from other donors' samples.

This clonotype has ten or more counts. The chain links TRBV7-9 to TRBJ2-7; no clear D. Trimming removed 1 base from V and 2 bases from J, with 3 bases in between. The germline gives CDR1 SEHNR, CDR2 FQNEAQ (reference sequence). The CDR3 contains 12 residues. The CDR3, as DNA: TGTGCCAGCAGCTTAGGGACCTACGAGCAGTACTTC. Translated, it gives CASSLGTYEQYF.

The genes are TRBV9 and TRBJ2-3; no reliable D call. V was trimmed by 4 bases and J by 6 bases, leaving 18 bases between them. The CDR3 contains 15 residues. Germline loops: CDR1 SGDLS, CDR2 YYNGEE. This CDR3 reads CASSSMDGRRDTQYF. The CDR3 DNA reads as TGTGCCAGCAGCTCCATGGACGGCCGTCGGGATACGCAGTATTTT.

The chain employs TRBV9 and TRBJ2-2; no clear D. The germline V gene encodes CDR1 SGDLS and CDR2 YYNGEE. CDR3 length: 16 residues. V lost 0 bases and J lost 3, with 12 bases in between. CDR3 in amino acids: CASSVEARTDTGELFF. CDR3 bases: TGTGCCAGCAGCGTAGAGGCCAGGACCGACACCGGGGAGCTGTTTTTT.

This clonotype occurred a few times. This chain connects TRBV6-4 to TRBJ2-1, with 10 bases fitting TRBD1. This CDR3 has 15 amino acids. J lost 13 bases, V lost 4 bases, and 13 bases had no gene match. Germline CDR1 is MRHNA and CDR2 is SNTAGT. The CDR3 DNA reads as TGTGCCAGCAGTGTCGTCACCGGGACAGGGGCGGCTCAGTTCTTC. Translating gives CASSVVTGTGAAQFF.

This clonotype was observed a handful of times. The chain joins TRBV20-1 to TRBJ1-6; the D is unclear. The CDR3 covers 14 residues. V lost 2 bases to trimming and J lost 5 bases, with 10 bases between them. Germline CDR1 and CDR2: DFQATT and SNEGSKA (reference sequence). Here the CDR3 reads CSARIRQDNSPLHF. CDR3 nucleotide sequence: TGCAGTGCTAGAATTCGGCAGGATAATTCACCCCTCCACTTT.

This clonotype was counted between two and nine times. V gene TRBV5-1 combines with J gene TRBJ1-4, with D perhaps TRBD1 (5 bases). V was cut by 0 bases and J by 7 bases, with 10 bases left in between. The germline V gene encodes CDR1 SGHRS and CDR2 YFSETQ. The CDR3 length is 14 residues. CDR3: CASSLAQQGEKLFF. The CDR3 DNA is TGCGCCAGCAGCTTGGCCCAGCAGGGTGAAAAACTGTTTTTT.

Only a few counts were recorded for this clonotype. This chain connects TRBV10-2 to TRBJ2-2, with 9 bases fitting TRBD2. V was clipped by 6 bases and J by 4 bases; unmatched bases: 12. The CDR3 has 17 residues. Germline V gives CDR1 WSHSY, CDR2 SAAADI. In DNA, the CDR3 is TGCGCCAGCAGCACAACTCGGACTAGCGTGCTCACCGGGGAGCTGTTTTTT. It is translated as CASSTTRTSVLTGELFF.

This clonotype was detected ten times or more. V and J are TRBV12-3 or TRBV12-4 and TRBJ1-1; D is uncertain. V was pared by 8 bases and J by 3 bases, with 19 bases between. The CDR3 has 15 amino acids. CDR3 residues: CASSGPGLGDTEAFF. The CDR3 nucleotides are TGTGCCAGCTCGGGCCCCGGCTTGGGAGACACTGAAGCTTTCTTT.

This clonotype was seen ten or more times. V and J are TRBV6-1 and TRBJ2-7, with D possibly being TRBD1 (6 bases). Germline loops: CDR1 MNHNS, CDR2 SASEGT. V lost 1 base and J lost 5, with 9 bases in between. This CDR3 comprises 13 residues. The CDR3 spells CASSEEQGDEQYF. In nucleotides, the CDR3 is TGTGCCAGCAGTGAAGAACAGGGAGACGAGCAGTACTTC.

The chain recombines TRBV4-1 with TRBJ2-5; weak D call: TRBD1 (6 bases). CDR1 is MGHRA and CDR2 is YSYEKL in the germline V gene. This CDR3 is built from 15 residues. V was pared by 1 base and J by 5 bases, with 14 bases between. The CDR3 nucleotides are TGCGCCAGCAGCCAAGTTGATACAGGGCGGGAGACCCAGTACTTC. This gives the protein CASSQVDTGRETQYF.

This clonotype was found a few times. V and J are TRBV18 and TRBJ2-7, with unresolved D. Trimming removed 6 bases from V and 0 bases from J, with 12 bases in between. The CDR3 is made up of 14 amino acids. CDR1 is KGHSH, CDR2 LQKENI, per germline. Written as DNA, the CDR3 is TGTGCCAGCTCCCCGACTGCTAGCTCCTACGAGCAGTACTTC. The encoded protein is CASSPTASSYEQYF.

This clonotype was picked up many times. V usage is TRBV27 and J usage is TRBJ1-1; D is perhaps TRBD1 (5 bases). Trimming left V 6 bases short and J 4 bases short, with 12 bases between. This CDR3 comprises 13 residues. Looked up from germline, CDR1 is MNHEY and CDR2 is SMNVEV (reference sequence). DNA for the CDR3: TGTGCCAGCAGATGGGGGGGAGGCACTGAAGCTTTCTTT. This encodes CASRWGGGTEAFF.

The chain recombines TRBV20-1 with TRBJ2-2; 12 nucleotides align to TRBD2. V shed 4 bases, J shed 6 bases, and the junction held 6 bases outside the gene matches. Germline CDR1 is DFQATT and CDR2 is SNEGSKA (reference sequence). The CDR3 extends over 15 amino acids. The CDR3 DNA follows: TGCAGTGCTATCAGACTAGCGGGGGCACCCGGGGAGCTGTTTTTT. It yields the protein CSAIRLAGAPGELFF.

This clonotype occurred a few times. The genes are TRBV4-2 and TRBJ2-3; a possible D gene is TRBD2 (6 bases). Trimming cost V 2 bases and J 5 bases, with 17 bases left between them. The CDR3 spans 16 residues. Germline CDR1 reads LGHNA; CDR2 reads YNFKEQ. CDR3 in DNA: TGTGCCAGCAGCCAATCGCCTAGGGAGGCCGGAGATACGCAGTATTTT. Residues: CASSQSPREAGDTQYF.

The chain combines TRBV7-2 with TRBJ2-3; 8 bases fit TRBD2. Germline V gene data show CDR1 as SGHTA and CDR2 as FQGNSA. V lost 4 bases and J lost 4; bases outside the gene matches: 7. This CDR3 contains 15 residues. The CDR3 DNA sequence: TGTGCCAGCAGCTATTTTAGCGGGGCCCCAGATACGCAGTATTTT. Translation: CASSYFSGAPDTQYF.

This clonotype was picked up many times. The V call is TRBV6-5, the J call TRBJ1-5, with 7 nucleotides matching TRBD1. This CDR3 spans 14 amino acids. From germline, CDR1 is MNHEY and CDR2 SVGAGI. Trimming removed 10 bases from V and 2 bases from J; junction bases left unmatched: 8. The CDR3 here is CATAHRGRNQPQHF. The CDR3, as DNA: TGTGCCACCGCCCACAGGGGTCGCAATCAGCCCCAGCATTTT.

The chain joins TRBV7-9 to TRBJ1-4; 7 bases are shared with TRBD1. Trimming removed 5 bases from V and 3 bases from J; junction bases left unmatched: 6. Germline V CDR1 and CDR2: SEHNR, FQNEAQ (reference sequence). CDR3 length: 15 amino acids. In DNA form, the CDR3 reads TGTGCCAGCAGCGTCACCGGGACAGCTAATGAAAAACTGTTTTTT. Translation: CASSVTGTANEKLFF.

This clonotype has more than one count but fewer than ten. This sequence joins TRBV29-1 and TRBJ2-5, with 8 bases fitting TRBD1. The CDR3 consists of 14 residues. Trimming at V came to 3 bases and at J to 3 bases, leaving 6 bases not matched to a gene. Germline V gene sequence: CDR1 SQVTM, CDR2 ANQGSEA. The DNA of the CDR3 is TGCAGCGTTGACAGGGGGCGAAGGGAAGAGACCCAGTACTTC. This gives the protein CSVDRGRREETQYF.

The chain recombines TRBV12-3 or TRBV12-4 with TRBJ2-3; D gene unclear. Deletions cut 6 bases from V and 7 bases from J, with 14 bases between. This CDR3 is built from 13 residues. CDR3 nucleotide sequence: TGTGCCAGCAGCCTCGAATCAGTGAATACGCAGTATTTT. It encodes CASSLESVNTQYF.

The rearrangement joins TRBV18 to TRBJ2-3, with D perhaps matching TRBD2 (5 bases). Germline V lookup: CDR1 KGHSH, CDR2 LQKENI. CDR3 length: 14 amino acids. Trimming pared 2 bases from V and 3 bases from J, leaving 9 bases between. Written as DNA, the CDR3 is TGTGCCAGCTCACCATGGGAGCGGACAGATACGCAGTATTTT. It encodes CASSPWERTDTQYF.